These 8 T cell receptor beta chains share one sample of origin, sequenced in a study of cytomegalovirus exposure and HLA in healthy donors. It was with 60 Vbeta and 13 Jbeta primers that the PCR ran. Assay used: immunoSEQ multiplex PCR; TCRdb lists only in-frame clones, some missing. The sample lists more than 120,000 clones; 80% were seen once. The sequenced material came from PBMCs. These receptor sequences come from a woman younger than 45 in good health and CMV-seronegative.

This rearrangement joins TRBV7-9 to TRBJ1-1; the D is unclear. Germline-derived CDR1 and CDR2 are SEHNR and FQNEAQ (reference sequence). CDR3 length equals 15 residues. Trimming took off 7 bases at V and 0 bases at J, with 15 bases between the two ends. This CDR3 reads CASIPVAGVNTEAFF. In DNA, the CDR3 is TGTGCCAGCATCCCCGTCGCCGGGGTGAACACTGAAGCTTTCTTT.

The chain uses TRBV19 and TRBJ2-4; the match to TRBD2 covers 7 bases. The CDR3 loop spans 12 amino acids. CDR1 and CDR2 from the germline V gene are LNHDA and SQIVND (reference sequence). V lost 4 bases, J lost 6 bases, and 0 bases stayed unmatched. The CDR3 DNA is TGTGCCAGTAGTACTAGCGGAAACATTCAGTACTTC. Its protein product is CASSTSGNIQYF.

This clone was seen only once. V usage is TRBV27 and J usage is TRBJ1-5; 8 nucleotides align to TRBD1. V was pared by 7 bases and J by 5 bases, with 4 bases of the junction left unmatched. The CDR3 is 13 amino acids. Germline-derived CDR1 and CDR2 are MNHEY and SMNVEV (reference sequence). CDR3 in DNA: TGTGCCAGCAAGGGACAGGCCGATCAGCCCCAGCATTTT. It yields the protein CASKGQADQPQHF.

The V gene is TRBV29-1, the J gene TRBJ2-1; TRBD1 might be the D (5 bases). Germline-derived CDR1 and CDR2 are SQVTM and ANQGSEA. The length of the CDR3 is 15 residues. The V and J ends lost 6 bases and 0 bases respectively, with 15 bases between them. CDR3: CSVVGAPGSYNEQFF. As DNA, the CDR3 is TGCAGCGTGGTAGGGGCCCCAGGCTCCTACAATGAGCAGTTCTTC.

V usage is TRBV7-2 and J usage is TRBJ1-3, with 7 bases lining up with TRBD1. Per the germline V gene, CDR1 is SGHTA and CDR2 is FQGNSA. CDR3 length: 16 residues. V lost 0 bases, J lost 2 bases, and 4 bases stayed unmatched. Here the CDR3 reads CASSLASQGAGNTIYF. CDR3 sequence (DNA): TGTGCCAGCAGCTTAGCTTCTCAGGGGGCTGGAAACACCATATATTTT.

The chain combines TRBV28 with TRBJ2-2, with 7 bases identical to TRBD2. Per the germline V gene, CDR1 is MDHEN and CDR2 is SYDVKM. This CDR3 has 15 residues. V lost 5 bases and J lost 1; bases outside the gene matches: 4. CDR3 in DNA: TGTGCCAGCAGTCGACTAGCCCAGAACACCGGGGAGCTGTTTTTT. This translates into CASSRLAQNTGELFF. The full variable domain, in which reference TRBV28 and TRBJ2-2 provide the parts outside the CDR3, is DVKVTQSSRYLVKRTGEKVFLECVQDMDHENMFWYRQDPGLGLRLIYFSYDVKMKEKGDIPEGYSVSREKKERFSLILESASTNQTSMYLCASSRLAQNTGELFFGEGSRLTVL.

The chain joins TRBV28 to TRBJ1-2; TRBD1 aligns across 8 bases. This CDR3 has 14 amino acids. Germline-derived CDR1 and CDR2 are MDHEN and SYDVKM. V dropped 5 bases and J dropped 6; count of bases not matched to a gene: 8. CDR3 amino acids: CASSVTGGFNGYTF. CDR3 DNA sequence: TGTGCCAGCAGTGTTACAGGGGGGTTCAATGGCTACACCTTC.

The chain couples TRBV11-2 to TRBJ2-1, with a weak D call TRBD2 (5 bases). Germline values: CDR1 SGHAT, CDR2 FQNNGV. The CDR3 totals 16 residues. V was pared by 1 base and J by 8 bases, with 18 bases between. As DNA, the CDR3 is TGTGCCAGCAGCTTAGGCAGCGCTAGCAGGTTCGATGAGCAGTTCTTC. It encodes CASSLGSASRFDEQFF. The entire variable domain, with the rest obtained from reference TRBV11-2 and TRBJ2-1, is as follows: EAGVAQSPRYKIIEKRQSVAFWCNPISGHATLYWYQQILGQGPKLLIQFQNNGVVDDSQLPKDRFSAERLKGVDSTLKIQPAKLEDSAVYLCASSLGSASRFDEQFFGPGTRLTVL.